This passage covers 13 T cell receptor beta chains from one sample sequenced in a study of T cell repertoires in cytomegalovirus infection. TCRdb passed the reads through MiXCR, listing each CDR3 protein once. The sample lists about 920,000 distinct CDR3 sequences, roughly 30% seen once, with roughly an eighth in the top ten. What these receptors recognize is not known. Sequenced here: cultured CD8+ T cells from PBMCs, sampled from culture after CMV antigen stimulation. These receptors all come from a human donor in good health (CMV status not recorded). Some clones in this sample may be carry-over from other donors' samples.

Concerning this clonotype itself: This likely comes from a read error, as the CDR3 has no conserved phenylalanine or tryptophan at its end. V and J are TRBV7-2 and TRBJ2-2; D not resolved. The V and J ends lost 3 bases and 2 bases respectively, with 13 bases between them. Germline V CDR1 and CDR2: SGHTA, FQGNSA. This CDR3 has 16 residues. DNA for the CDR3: TGTGCCAGCAGCTTTGTAGCAGGCGCTAACACCGGGGAGCTGTTTTCT. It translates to CASSFVAGANTGELFS.

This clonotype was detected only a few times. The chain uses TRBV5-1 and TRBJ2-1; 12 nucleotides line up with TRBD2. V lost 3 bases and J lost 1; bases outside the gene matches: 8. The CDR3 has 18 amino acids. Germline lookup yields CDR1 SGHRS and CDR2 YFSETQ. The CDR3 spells CASSSTSGGPTSYNEQFF. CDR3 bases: TGCGCCAGCAGCTCAACTAGCGGGGGGCCAACTTCCTACAATGAGCAGTTCTTC.

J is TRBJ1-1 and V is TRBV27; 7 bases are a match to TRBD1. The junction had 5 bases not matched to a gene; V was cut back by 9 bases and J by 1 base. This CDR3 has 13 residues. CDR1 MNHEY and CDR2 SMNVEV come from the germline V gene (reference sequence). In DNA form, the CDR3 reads TGTGCCAGTACAGGGGTTTGGAACACTGAAGCTTTCTTT. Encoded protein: CASTGVWNTEAFF.

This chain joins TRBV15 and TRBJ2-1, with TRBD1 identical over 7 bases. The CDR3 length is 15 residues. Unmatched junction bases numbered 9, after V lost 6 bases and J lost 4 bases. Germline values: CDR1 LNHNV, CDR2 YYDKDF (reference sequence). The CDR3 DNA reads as TGTGCCACCAGACTCGGGACAGCGAGTTACAATGAGCAGTTCTTC. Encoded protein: CATRLGTASYNEQFF.

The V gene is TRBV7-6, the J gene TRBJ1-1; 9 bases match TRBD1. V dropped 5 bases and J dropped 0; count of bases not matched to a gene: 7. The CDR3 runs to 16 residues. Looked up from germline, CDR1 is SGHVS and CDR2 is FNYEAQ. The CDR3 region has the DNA TGTGCCAGCAGCGTAGGACAGGGGCAGGTGAACACTGAAGCTTTCTTT. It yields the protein CASSVGQGQVNTEAFF. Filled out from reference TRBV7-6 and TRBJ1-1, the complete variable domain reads GAGVSQSPRYKVTKRGQDVALRCDPISGHVSLYWYRQALGQGPEFLTYFNYEAQQDKSGLPNDRFSAERPEGSISTLTIQRTEQRDSAMYRCASSVGQGQVNTEAFFGQGTRLTVV.

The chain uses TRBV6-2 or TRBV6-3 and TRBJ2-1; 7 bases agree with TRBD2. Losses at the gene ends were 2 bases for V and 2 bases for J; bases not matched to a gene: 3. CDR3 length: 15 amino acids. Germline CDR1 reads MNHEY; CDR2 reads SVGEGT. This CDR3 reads CASSYGGVAYNEQFF. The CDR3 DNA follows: TGTGCCAGCAGTTACGGGGGGGTGGCCTACAATGAGCAGTTCTTC.

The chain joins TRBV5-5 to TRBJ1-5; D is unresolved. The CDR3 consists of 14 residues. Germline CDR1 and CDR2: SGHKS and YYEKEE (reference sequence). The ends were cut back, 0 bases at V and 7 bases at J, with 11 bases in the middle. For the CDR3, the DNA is TGTGCCAGCAGCTTGGGAATTATGGGGCAGCCCCAGCATTTT. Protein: CASSLGIMGQPQHF.

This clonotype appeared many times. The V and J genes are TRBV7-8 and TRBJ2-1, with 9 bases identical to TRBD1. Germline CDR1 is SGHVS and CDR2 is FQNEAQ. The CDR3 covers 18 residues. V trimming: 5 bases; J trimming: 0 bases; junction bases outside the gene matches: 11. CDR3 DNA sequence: TGTGCCAGCAGCCTGAGGACAGGGGCCATGAGCTCCTACAATGAGCAGTTCTTC. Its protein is CASSLRTGAMSSYNEQFF.

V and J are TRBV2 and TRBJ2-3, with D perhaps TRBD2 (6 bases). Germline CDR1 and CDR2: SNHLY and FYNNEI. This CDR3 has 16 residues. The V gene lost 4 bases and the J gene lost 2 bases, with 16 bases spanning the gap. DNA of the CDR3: TGTGCCAGCAGTGGGAGGGCGGCCTTATCCACAGATACGCAGTATTTT. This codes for CASSGRAALSTDTQYF.

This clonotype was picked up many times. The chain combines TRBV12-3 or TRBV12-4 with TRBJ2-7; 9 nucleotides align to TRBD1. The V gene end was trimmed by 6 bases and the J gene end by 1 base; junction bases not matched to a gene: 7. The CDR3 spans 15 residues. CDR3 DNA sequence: TGTGCCAGCAGCCCGTACGGGACAGGGTCCTACGAGCAGTACTTC. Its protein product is CASSPYGTGSYEQYF.

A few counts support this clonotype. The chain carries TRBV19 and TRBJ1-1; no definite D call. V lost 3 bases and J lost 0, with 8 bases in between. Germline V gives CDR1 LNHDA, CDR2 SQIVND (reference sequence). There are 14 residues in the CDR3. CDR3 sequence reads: CASSMGSLNTEAFF. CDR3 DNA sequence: TGTGCCAGTAGTATGGGGAGTCTGAACACTGAAGCTTTCTTT.

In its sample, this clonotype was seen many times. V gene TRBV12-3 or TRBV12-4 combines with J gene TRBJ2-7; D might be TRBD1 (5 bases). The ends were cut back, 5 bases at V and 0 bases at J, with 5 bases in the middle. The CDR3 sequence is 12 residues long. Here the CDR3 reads CASSGASYEQYF. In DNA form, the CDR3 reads TGTGCCAGCAGTGGGGCCTCCTACGAGCAGTACTTC.

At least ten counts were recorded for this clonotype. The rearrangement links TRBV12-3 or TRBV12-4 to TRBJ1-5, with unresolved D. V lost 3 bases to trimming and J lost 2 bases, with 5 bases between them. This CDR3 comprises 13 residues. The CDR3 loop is CASSFVGNQPQHF. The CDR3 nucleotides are TGTGCCAGCAGTTTTGTGGGCAATCAGCCCCAGCATTTT.